These T cell receptor beta chains were read from a single sample in a study of tumor-infiltrating lymphocytes in primary liver carcinoma. TCRdb analysed the multiplex PCR reads with MiXCR anew, one entry per CDR3 protein. There are about 120,000 distinct CDR3 sequences in the sample; about two thirds occur only once, and over 8% lies in the top ten. What was sequenced was tumor-adjacent normal liver tissue. Every receptor here comes from a woman aged 55-69 years with primary liver carcinoma and hepatitis B virus infection. The CDR3 runs from the conserved cysteine through the conserved F or W. The order of the fields is J gene, V gene, CDR3 protein.

TRBJ1-4,TRBV4-1,CASSQDSTRNEKLFF
TRBJ2-3,TRBV7-9,CASSQGLAPTDTQYF
TRBJ1-1,TRBV6-5,CSSGRDRGFMNTEAFF
TRBJ2-6,TRBV5-1,CAGSLLGGGGGANVLTF
TRBJ2-1,TRBV11-2,CASSLDIGLAMGEQFF
TRBJ2-2,TRBV7-9,CASSFPDTSGPIWNTGELFF
TRBJ2-7,TRBV11-3,CTSSLGETGAYEQYF
TRBJ2-5,TRBV11-2,CVSGRDTQETQYF
TRBJ2-2,TRBV10-3,CVISRATTGELFF
TRBJ2-6,TRBV6-1,CASSDGGSGANVLTF
TRBJ2-3,TRBV28,CASTLRGSLNTQYF
TRBJ1-5,TRBV28,CASRQNRIQPQHF
TRBJ2-1,TRBV29-1,CSVGLAGMGGSNEQFF
TRBJ1-1,TRBV11-2,CTSSASRGYIRNEAFF
TRBJ2-5,TRBV12-3/TRBV12-4,CANSYRRGGGETQYF
TRBJ2-3,TRBV11-2,CASSWGASTDTQCF
TRBJ2-2,TRBV7-9,CASSLDGRAMSGELFF
TRBJ2-1,TRBV11-3,CASSAGYGGLVGGFNEQFF
TRBJ1-1,TRBV11-2,CTSSRPRGQADTEAFF
TRBJ2-2,TRBV7-9,CASSPMPSNSGELFF
TRBJ1-1,TRBV4-1,CASGQDPRRALNAEALF
TRBJ2-7,TRBV11-2,CACSLYHSAGRFHEQYF
TRBJ2-2,TRBV19,CAGSIGQATSGDHTGELFF
TRBJ1-1,TRBV12-3/TRBV12-4,CAISLARVGNTEAFF
TRBJ2-3,TRBV12-3/TRBV12-4,CASSLRAGNTDTQCF
TRBJ2-5,TRBV11-3,CASSEGQGLQETQYF
TRBJ2-1,TRBV4-2,CASSQEGGFRLAPSSYNEQFF
TRBJ2-1,TRBV7-8,CASSLVSSGRGDEQFF
TRBJ1-1,TRBV6-1,CASSERRNTEAFF
TRBJ1-5,TRBV4-1,CASSHRILAGIGQPQHF
TRBJ1-2,TRBV5-1,CASSGSGGGYTF
TRBJ1-4,TRBV7-9,CASSVDRAKEKLFF
TRBJ1-6,TRBV6-1,CASSELDSENSPLHF
TRBJ2-7,TRBV12-3/TRBV12-4,CASSSGTGSISEHYF
TRBJ2-2,TRBV12-3/TRBV12-4,CTSSSHRGNTGELFF
TRBJ1-1,TRBV6-5,CASRTTGWDTEVFF
TRBJ2-2,TRBV4-2,CTSSQGASMDTGELFF
TRBJ2-1,TRBV6-1,CASITDGEIGSSYNEQFF
TRBJ2-3,TRBV5-1,CASSFPGSDTQYF
TRBJ1-4,TRBV7-9,CASSFRRGFNEKLFF
TRBJ1-5,TRBV12-3/TRBV12-4,CVSSMTGGRNQPRHF
TRBJ2-7,TRBV13,CASSLASRASGRYWGEQYF
TRBJ2-7,TRBV28,CTSSLYSYSKKQYF
TRBJ2-1,TRBV11-2,CAGSFTPLRSSYNEQFF
TRBJ2-7,TRBV20-1,CSARGDRDYEQYF
TRBJ2-7,TRBV11-2,CANSSNRNSYKQYF
TRBJ1-4,TRBV5-1,CASSAWSEKLFF